The entry below describes one TCR beta chain. CDR3 length: 16 residues. Germline V gene data show CDR1 as MNHEY and CDR2 as SMNVEV (reference sequence). Trimming took off 7 bases at V and 0 bases at J, with 17 bases between the two ends. The data originate from a study of OX40 agonist ivuxolimab in advanced cancers. Profiled with immunoSEQ multiplex PCR; TCRdb holds only in-frame clones, not every one. This sample yields about 50,000 clones, of which approximately 95% are seen a single time; around 24% belongs to the top ten. V and J are TRBV27 and TRBJ2-3, with TRBD1 as a possible D gene (6 bases). This specimen was CD4+ or CD8+ T cells sorted from blood, taken in a trial of the OX40 agonist ivuxolimab. The origin of this receptor is an adult with an advanced solid tumor such as melanoma, head and neck, liver or kidney cancer. The CDR3 DNA is TGTGCCAGCACCTCTTACAGGGTGTCAAGCACAGATACGCAGTATTTT. Translating it yields CASTSYRVSSTDTQYF.